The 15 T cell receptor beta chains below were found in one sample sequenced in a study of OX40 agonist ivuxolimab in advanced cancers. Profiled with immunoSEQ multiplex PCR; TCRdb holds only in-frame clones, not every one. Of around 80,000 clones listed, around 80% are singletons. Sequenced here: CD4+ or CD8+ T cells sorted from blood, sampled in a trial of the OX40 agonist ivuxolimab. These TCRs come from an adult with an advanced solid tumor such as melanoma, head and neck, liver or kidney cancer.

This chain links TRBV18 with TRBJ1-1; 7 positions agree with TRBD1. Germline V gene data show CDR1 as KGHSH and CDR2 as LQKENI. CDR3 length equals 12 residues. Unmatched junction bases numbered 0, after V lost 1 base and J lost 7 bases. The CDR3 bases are TGTGCCAGCTCACCACGGACAGGTGAAGCTTTCTTT. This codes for CASSPRTGEAFF.

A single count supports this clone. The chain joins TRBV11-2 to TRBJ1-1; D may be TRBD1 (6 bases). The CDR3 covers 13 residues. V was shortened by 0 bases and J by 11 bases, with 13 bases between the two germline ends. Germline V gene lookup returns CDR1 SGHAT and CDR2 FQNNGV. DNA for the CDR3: TGTGCCAGCAGCTTAGAGTCCCAGGGGTGGGCTTTCTTT. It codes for CASSLESQGWAFF. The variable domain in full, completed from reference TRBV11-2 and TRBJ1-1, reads EAGVAQSPRYKIIEKRQSVAFWCNPISGHATLYWYQQILGQGPKLLIQFQNNGVVDDSQLPKDRFSAERLKGVDSTLKIQPAKLEDSAVYLCASSLESQGWAFFGQGTRLTVV.

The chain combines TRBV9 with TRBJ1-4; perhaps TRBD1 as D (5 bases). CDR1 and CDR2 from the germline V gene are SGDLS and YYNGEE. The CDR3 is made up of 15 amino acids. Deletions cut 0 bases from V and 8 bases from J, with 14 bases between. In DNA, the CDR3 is TGTGCCAGCAGCGTAGGGTATCAGGGAGGAGAAAAACTGTTTTTT. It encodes CASSVGYQGGEKLFF.

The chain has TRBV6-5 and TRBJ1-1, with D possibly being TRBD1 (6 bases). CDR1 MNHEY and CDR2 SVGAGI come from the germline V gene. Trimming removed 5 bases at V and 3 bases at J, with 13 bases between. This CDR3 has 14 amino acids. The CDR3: CASSQGGKDTEAFF. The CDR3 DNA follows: TGTGCCAGCAGTCAAGGGGGGAAGGACACTGAAGCTTTCTTT.

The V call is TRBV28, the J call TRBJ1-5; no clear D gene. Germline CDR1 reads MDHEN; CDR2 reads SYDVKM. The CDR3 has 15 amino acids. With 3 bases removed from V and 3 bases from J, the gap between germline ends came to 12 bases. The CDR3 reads CASSFSGSYNQPQHF. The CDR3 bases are TGTGCCAGCAGTTTTTCAGGATCTTACAATCAGCCCCAGCATTTT.

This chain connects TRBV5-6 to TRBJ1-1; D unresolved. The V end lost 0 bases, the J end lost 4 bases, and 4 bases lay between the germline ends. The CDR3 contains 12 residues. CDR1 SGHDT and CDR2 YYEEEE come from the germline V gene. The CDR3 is CASSLVSTEAFF. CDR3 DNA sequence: TGTGCCAGCAGCTTGGTATCCACTGAAGCTTTCTTT.

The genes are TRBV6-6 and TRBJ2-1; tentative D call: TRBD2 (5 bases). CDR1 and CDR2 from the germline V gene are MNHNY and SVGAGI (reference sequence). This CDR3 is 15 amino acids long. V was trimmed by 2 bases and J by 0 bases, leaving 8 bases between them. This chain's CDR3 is CASSYPAGSYNEQFF. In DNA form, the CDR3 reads TGTGCCAGCAGTTACCCGGCGGGCTCCTACAATGAGCAGTTCTTC.

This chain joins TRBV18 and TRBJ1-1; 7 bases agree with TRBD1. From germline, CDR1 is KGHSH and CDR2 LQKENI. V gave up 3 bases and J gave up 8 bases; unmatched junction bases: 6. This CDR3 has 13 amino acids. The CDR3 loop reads CASSPRDSREAFF. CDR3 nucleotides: TGTGCCAGCTCACCCCGGGACAGCCGCGAAGCTTTCTTT.

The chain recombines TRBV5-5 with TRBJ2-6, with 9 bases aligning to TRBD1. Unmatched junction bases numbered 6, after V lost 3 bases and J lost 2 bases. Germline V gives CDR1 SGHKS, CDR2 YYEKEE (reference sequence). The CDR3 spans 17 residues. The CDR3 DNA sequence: TGTGCCAGCAGCTCTGACAGGGGGAGTACTGGGGCCAACGTCCTGACTTTC. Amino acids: CASSSDRGSTGANVLTF.

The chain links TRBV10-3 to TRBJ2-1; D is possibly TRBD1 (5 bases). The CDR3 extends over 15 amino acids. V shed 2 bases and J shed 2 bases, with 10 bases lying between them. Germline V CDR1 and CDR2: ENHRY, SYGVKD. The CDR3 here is CAISERGGTYNEQFF. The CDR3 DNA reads TGTGCCATCAGTGAGAGGGGCGGCACCTACAATGAGCAGTTCTTC.

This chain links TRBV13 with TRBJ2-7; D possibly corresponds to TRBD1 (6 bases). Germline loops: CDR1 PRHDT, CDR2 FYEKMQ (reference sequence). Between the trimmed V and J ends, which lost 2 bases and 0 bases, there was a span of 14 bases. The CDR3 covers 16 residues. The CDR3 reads CASSLQGSDSSYEQYV. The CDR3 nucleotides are TGTGCCAGCAGCTTACAGGGTTCGGACAGCTCCTACGAGCAGTACGTC.

The chain's CDR3 is CASSLAGDYGYTF. As DNA, the CDR3 is TGTGCCAGCAGCTTGGCAGGGGACTATGGCTACACCTTC. V usage is TRBV5-5 and J usage is TRBJ1-2, with a tentative D call TRBD1 (6 bases). V gave up 0 bases and J gave up 3 bases, with 6 bases separating them. The germline gives CDR1 SGHKS, CDR2 YYEKEE (reference sequence). The CDR3 consists of 13 residues.

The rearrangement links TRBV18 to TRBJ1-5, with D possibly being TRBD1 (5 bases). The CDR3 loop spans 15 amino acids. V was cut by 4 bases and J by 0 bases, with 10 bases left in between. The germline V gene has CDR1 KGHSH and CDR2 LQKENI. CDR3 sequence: CASSLAGYSNQPQHF. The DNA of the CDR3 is TGTGCCAGCTCACTAGCAGGGTATAGCAATCAGCCCCAGCATTTT.

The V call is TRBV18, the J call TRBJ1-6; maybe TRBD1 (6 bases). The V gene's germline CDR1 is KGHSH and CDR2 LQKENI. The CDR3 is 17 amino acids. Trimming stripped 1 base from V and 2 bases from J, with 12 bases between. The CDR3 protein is CASSPLGGLPYNSPLHF. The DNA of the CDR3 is TGTGCCAGCTCACCACTGGGGGGCCTCCCCTATAATTCACCCCTCCACTTT.

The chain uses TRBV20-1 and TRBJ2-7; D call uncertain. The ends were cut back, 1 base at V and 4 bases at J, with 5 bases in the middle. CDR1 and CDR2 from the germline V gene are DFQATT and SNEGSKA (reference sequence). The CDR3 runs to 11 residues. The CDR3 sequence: CSARVQYEQYF. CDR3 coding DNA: TGCAGTGCTAGAGTTCAATACGAGCAGTACTTC.